This entry features one T cell receptor (beta chain) sequence. What it binds is not known. Being one base from a much bigger clone, this may be a read error. The data were obtained in a study of T cells in Graves' hyperthyroidism and ophthalmopathy. The study, taken as a whole, reports: Most thyroid-expanded clonotypes above 0.001 were also found in blood. Stable hyperthyroidism and ophthalmopathy were separated using 13 V-J signatures.

V lost 0 bases and J lost 3; bases outside the gene matches: 1. This CDR3 region has 14 residues. Amplification yielded TCR beta CDR3 regions, with RNA transcripts as the source. Primed by the HTBI set, a first-round RT-PCR was run on the TCR CDR3. TCRdb reanalysed the multiplex PCR reads using MiXCR and keeps one entry per CDR3 protein. This table holds around 350,000 distinct CDR3 sequences, roughly 15% found once. Material: blood. V usage is TRBV12-3 or TRBV12-4 and J usage is TRBJ2-7, with TRBD1 matching 8 bases. This sequence was found in a woman aged 25 to 39 with Graves' hyperthyroidism that later progressed to Graves' ophthalmopathy. The CDR3 loop is CASSLAGQVYEQYF. The DNA of the CDR3 is TGTGCCAGCAGTTTAGCGGGACAGGTCTACGAGCAGTACTTC.